The 25 T cell receptor beta chains presented below share a single source sample, sequenced in a study of blood T cells in healthy people across ages. Sample-barcoded 5' priming and a J-beta primer mix drove a second PCR of roughly 6 to 12 cycles. One entry per CDR3 protein results from TCRdb running MiXCR on the 5' RACE reads. There are over 500,000 distinct CDR3 sequences in the sample; approximately 52% occur only once, and about 13% lies in the top ten. Sequencing input: blood. These receptors all stem from an elderly woman in good health.

The chain is built from TRBV30 and TRBJ1-1; unclear D gene. V dropped 4 bases and J dropped 1 base, with 7 bases sitting between them. Germline V lookup: CDR1 GTSNPN, CDR2 SVGIG (reference sequence). The CDR3 totals 12 residues. DNA of the CDR3: TGTGCCTGGACGGGAGAGAACACTGAAGCTTTCTTT. Its translation: CAWTGENTEAFF.

On this clonotype: A much larger clone sits a single nucleotide away, making a read error possible. The V and J genes are TRBV29-1 and TRBJ2-7; D not resolved. The CDR3 covers 14 residues. Germline CDR1 and CDR2: SQVTM and ANQGSEA. The germline V and J ends were trimmed by 3 bases and 7 bases, with 19 bases remaining between them. The CDR3 region has the DNA TGCAGCGTTGAGGGCAACTGGATATACAATGAGCAGTACTTC. This sequence encodes CSVEGNWIYNEQYF.

This clonotype was recorded once. V usage is TRBV6-5 and J usage is TRBJ2-3, with a weak D call TRBD2 (6 bases). V was pared by 4 bases and J by 5 bases, with 16 bases between. The CDR3 is 15 residues long. The germline CDR1 and CDR2 sequences are MNHEY and SVGAGI. The DNA of the CDR3 is TGTGCCAGCAGTTGGGAGGATCCCTCCGAAGATACGCAGTATTTT. This translates into CASSWEDPSEDTQYF.

This clonotype was seen at least ten times. The chain uses TRBV9 and TRBJ2-3; possible D gene TRBD2, 6 bases. V was clipped by 4 bases and J by 5 bases, with 17 bases between them. The CDR3 sequence is 15 residues long. Germline V CDR1 and CDR2: SGDLS, YYNGEE. The CDR3 spells CASSPLGTLVDTQYF. The CDR3 DNA sequence: TGTGCCAGCAGCCCCTTGGGGACTCTGGTAGATACGCAGTATTTT. Variable domain in full (rest from reference TRBV9 and TRBJ2-3): DSGVTQTPKHLITATGQRVTLRCSPRSGDLSVYWYQQSLDQGLQFLIQYYNGEERAKGNILERFSAQQFPDLHSELNLSSLELGDSALYFCASSPLGTLVDTQYFGPGTRLTVL.

In its sample, this clonotype was seen once. A much more abundant neighbour one base away suggests this may be a read error. The CDR3: CASNLPLAGRDIQYF. For the CDR3, the DNA is TGCGCCAGCAACTTGCCTCTAGCGGGAAGGGACATTCAGTACTTC. The chain carries TRBV5-1 and TRBJ2-4; 9 bases fit TRBD2. The CDR3 is 15 residues long. Germline CDR1 reads SGHRS; CDR2 reads YFSETQ. Full variable domain (rest looked up from reference TRBV5-1 and TRBJ2-4): KAGVTQTPRYLIKTRGQQVTLSCSPISGHRSVSWYQQTPGQGLQFLFEYFSETQRNKGNFPGRFSGRQFSNSRSEMNVSTLELGDSALYLCASNLPLAGRDIQYFGAGTRLSVL.

This sequence joins TRBV10-3 and TRBJ2-7; 9 nucleotides agree with TRBD1. CDR3 length: 15 residues. J was trimmed by 9 bases and V by 0 bases; bases with no gene match: 9. Germline-derived CDR1 and CDR2 are ENHRY and SYGVKD. The CDR3 protein is CAISESTGGNLGQYF. The DNA for the CDR3 is TGTGCCATCAGTGAGTCGACAGGGGGAAACTTGGGGCAGTACTTC.

To note about this clonotype: Possible read error: a much larger clone is one base away. The rearrangement joins TRBV5-1 to TRBJ2-7; TRBD1 matches 7 bases. V trimming: 4 bases; J trimming: 7 bases; junction bases outside the gene matches: 8. The CDR3 has 13 residues. CDR1 and CDR2 from the germline V gene are SGHRS and YFSETQ. The chain's CDR3 is CASSVGQNNEQYF. The CDR3 DNA reads TGCGCCAGCAGCGTGGGACAGAACAATGAGCAGTACTTC.

This clonotype turned up a few times. The V and J genes are TRBV20-1 and TRBJ1-4; a weak D match, TRBD1 (5 bases). Per the germline V gene, CDR1 is DFQATT and CDR2 is SNEGSKA (reference sequence). The V and J ends lost 2 bases and 8 bases respectively, with 9 bases between them. There are 12 residues in the CDR3. The DNA of the CDR3 is TGCAGTGCTAGAAGTCGGGGGGAAAAACTGTTTTTT. As protein: CSARSRGEKLFF.

This clonotype was detected ten times or more. A read error may account for a junction end that differs from germline. The rearrangement uses TRBV7-9 and TRBJ2-1; 9 bases agree with TRBD1. Germline assignment: CDR1 SEHNR and CDR2 FQNEAQ (reference sequence). CDR3 length: 15 amino acids. DNA of the CDR3: TGTGCCAGCAGTTTAGCAGGGACAGGGCTGAATGAGCAGTTCTTC. It encodes CASSLAGTGLNEQFF.

About this clonotype: This could be a read error, since a much larger clone is one nucleotide away. The V and J genes are TRBV28 and TRBJ2-1; tentative D call: TRBD2 (7 bases). The CDR3 length is 21 residues. Per the germline V gene, CDR1 is MDHEN and CDR2 is SYDVKM. The CDR3 region is CASSSTTSTWGGPSSYNERFF. CDR3 nucleotides: TGTGCCAGCAGTTCCACGACCTCCACCTGGGGGGGCCCCAGCTCCTACAATGAGCGGTTCTTC.

V usage is TRBV5-1 and J usage is TRBJ2-1, with a possible D match to TRBD1 (5 bases). V lost 0 bases and J lost 8, with 15 bases in between. CDR3 length equals 15 residues. The germline gives CDR1 SGHRS, CDR2 YFSETQ. The CDR3 region has the DNA TGCGCCAGCAGCTTGGCGCCAGGGTCAGTCTATGAGCAGTTCTTC. This gives the protein CASSLAPGSVYEQFF. The full variable domain, with the rest looked up from reference TRBV5-1 and TRBJ2-1, is KAGVTQTPRYLIKTRGQQVTLSCSPISGHRSVSWYQQTPGQGLQFLFEYFSETQRNKGNFPGRFSGRQFSNSRSEMNVSTLELGDSALYLCASSLAPGSVYEQFFGPGTRLTVL.

The CDR3 spells CAWSVRRTGLAPQHF. The CDR3 DNA follows: TGTGCCTGGAGTGTACGGAGGACCGGCCTTGCGCCCCAGCATTTT. The V call is TRBV30, the J call TRBJ1-5; D is undetermined. The CDR3 runs to 15 residues. Trimming took off 0 bases at V and 9 bases at J, with 18 bases between the two ends. Germline CDR1 is GTSNPN and CDR2 is SVGIG (reference sequence).

This chain links TRBV20-1 with TRBJ2-1; 14 nucleotides agree with TRBD2. V dropped 1 base and J dropped 2; count of bases not matched to a gene: 13. Germline V lookup: CDR1 DFQATT, CDR2 SNEGSKA (reference sequence). The CDR3 totals 20 residues. Here the CDR3 reads CSARVTPGTSGSLAYNEQFF. CDR3 DNA: TGCAGTGCTAGAGTCACCCCCGGGACTAGCGGGAGTTTGGCCTACAATGAGCAGTTCTTC.

This chain connects TRBV28 to TRBJ2-2, with 7 nucleotides matching TRBD2. The V gene's germline CDR1 is MDHEN and CDR2 SYDVKM. CDR3 length: 15 residues. J gave up 4 bases and V 6 bases, and 8 bases lay outside the gene matches. CDR3 bases: TGTGCCAGCAGCTCCGAAGGACTAGGCACCGGGGAGCTGTTTTTT. This translates into CASSSEGLGTGELFF.

The rearrangement links TRBV12-3 or TRBV12-4 to TRBJ2-4; D possibly corresponds to TRBD2 (5 bases). Between the trimmed V and J ends, which lost 0 bases and 4 bases, there was a span of 10 bases. CDR3 length equals 15 residues. The CDR3 nucleotides are TGTGCCAGCAGTTTAGCGGGGAGTCGTAAAAACATTCAGTACTTC. Translation gives CASSLAGSRKNIQYF.

The genes are TRBV7-3 and TRBJ2-3; D ambiguous. Germline V lookup: CDR1 SGHTA, CDR2 FQGTGA. V was clipped by 5 bases and J by 1 base, with 22 bases between them. This CDR3 region has 18 residues. CDR3 region: CASSEKVVSRYRTDTQYF. The CDR3 coding sequence is TGTGCCAGCAGCGAAAAGGTCGTTTCACGATACCGCACAGATACGCAGTATTTT. Together with reference TRBV7-3 and TRBJ2-3, the CDR3 gives the full variable domain: GAGVSQTPSNKVTEKGKYVELRCDPISGHTALYWYRQSLGQGPEFLIYFQGTGAADDSGLPNDRFFAVRPEGSVSTLKIQRTERGDSAVYLCASSEKVVSRYRTDTQYFGPGTRLTVL.

This clonotype occurred many times. The chain is built from TRBV20-1 and TRBJ2-3; the match to TRBD2 covers 9 bases. CDR1 is DFQATT, CDR2 SNEGSKA, per germline (reference sequence). The CDR3 has 14 amino acids. V lost 2 bases to trimming and J lost 1 base; unmatched junction nucleotides: 1. The CDR3 is CSARRLAGTDTQYF. The CDR3 DNA sequence: TGCAGTGCTAGAAGACTAGCGGGCACAGATACGCAGTATTTT.

This clonotype was detected a few times. J is TRBJ2-1 and V is TRBV29-1, with unresolved D. The ends were cut back, 1 base at V and 5 bases at J, with 9 bases in the middle. This CDR3 contains 13 residues. CDR1 SQVTM and CDR2 ANQGSEA come from the germline V gene. CDR3 sequence: CSVEVSSHNEQFF. The CDR3 nucleotides are TGCAGCGTTGAAGTGTCGTCCCACAATGAGCAGTTCTTC.

Of note for this clonotype: One end of the junction is discordant with germline, which a read error may explain. This sequence joins TRBV11-2 and TRBJ2-7; 8 nucleotides agree with TRBD2. In germline, CDR1 is SGHAT, CDR2 FQNNGV. CDR3 length: 16 amino acids. CDR3 amino acids: CACSSSGTRIFYEQYF. CDR3 bases: TGTGCCTGCAGCTCATCCGGGACTAGAATTTTTTACGAGCAGTACTTC.

The chain carries TRBV7-3 and TRBJ2-1, with a tentative D call TRBD2 (7 bases). V lost 0 bases to trimming and J lost 8 bases, with 14 bases between them. CDR3 size: 15 residues. CDR1 is SGHTA, CDR2 FQGTGA, per germline. CDR3 coding DNA: TGTGCCAGCAGCTTAACGGGGGGGCGGCTTTATGAGCAGTTCTTC. Its translation: CASSLTGGRLYEQFF.

Many counts were recorded for this clonotype. The chain is built from TRBV27 and TRBJ2-7; possibly TRBD1 for D (5 bases). V was shortened by 3 bases and J by 2 bases, with 14 bases between the two germline ends. Germline-derived CDR1 and CDR2 are MNHEY and SMNVEV (reference sequence). The CDR3 runs to 15 residues. The CDR3: CASSFPLDRAYEQYF. In DNA, the CDR3 is TGTGCCAGCAGTTTTCCCCTCGACAGAGCCTACGAGCAGTACTTC.

V usage is TRBV7-2 and J usage is TRBJ2-7, with 8 bases identical to TRBD1. J gave up 0 bases and V 5 bases, and 6 bases lay outside the gene matches. CDR1 SGHTA and CDR2 FQGNSA come from the germline V gene. The CDR3 is 15 residues long. The CDR3 loop is CASSPGQESSYEQYF. The CDR3 nucleotides read TGTGCCAGCAGCCCGGGACAGGAGAGCTCCTACGAGCAGTACTTC.

This clonotype has a handful of counts. The V and J genes are TRBV2 and TRBJ2-7, with TRBD2 identical over 7 bases. V gave up 6 bases and J gave up 7 bases; unmatched junction bases: 12. Per the germline V gene, CDR1 is SNHLY and CDR2 is FYNNEI. The CDR3 loop spans 14 amino acids. CDR3 sequence reads: CASSELGDYNEQYF. CDR3 in DNA: TGTGCCAGCAGCGAACTGGGGGACTACAATGAGCAGTACTTC. Looking up the rest from reference TRBV2 and TRBJ2-7 gives the full variable domain: EPEVTQTPSHQVTQMGQEVILRCVPISNHLYFYWYRQILGQKVEFLVSFYNNEISEKSEIFDDQFSVERPDGSNFTLKIRSTKLEDSAMYFCASSELGDYNEQYFGPGTRLTVT.

This chain joins TRBV30 and TRBJ1-1; the match to TRBD1 covers 7 bases. CDR1 and CDR2 from the germline V gene are GTSNPN and SVGIG (reference sequence). The CDR3 is made up of 11 amino acids. After removal of 2 bases from V and 11 bases from J, the junction contained 5 bases not matched to a gene. The CDR3 DNA is TGTGCCTGGAGTTTGGCCAGGGGGGCTTTCTTT. It yields the protein CAWSLARGAFF. Variable domain in full (rest from reference TRBV30 and TRBJ1-1): SQTIHQWPATLVQPVGSPLSLECTVEGTSNPNLYWYRQAAGRGLQLLFYSVGIGQISSEVPQNLSASRPQDRQFILSSKKLLLSDSGFYLCAWSLARGAFFGQGTRLTVV.

The chain uses TRBV15 and TRBJ1-6; no clear D. With 0 bases removed from V and 10 bases from J, the gap between germline ends came to 7 bases. The germline CDR1 and CDR2 sequences are LNHNV and YYDKDF (reference sequence). This CDR3 is 13 amino acids long. The CDR3 is CATSREMRSPLHF. In nucleotides, the CDR3 is TGTGCCACCAGCAGAGAAATGCGGTCACCCCTCCACTTT.